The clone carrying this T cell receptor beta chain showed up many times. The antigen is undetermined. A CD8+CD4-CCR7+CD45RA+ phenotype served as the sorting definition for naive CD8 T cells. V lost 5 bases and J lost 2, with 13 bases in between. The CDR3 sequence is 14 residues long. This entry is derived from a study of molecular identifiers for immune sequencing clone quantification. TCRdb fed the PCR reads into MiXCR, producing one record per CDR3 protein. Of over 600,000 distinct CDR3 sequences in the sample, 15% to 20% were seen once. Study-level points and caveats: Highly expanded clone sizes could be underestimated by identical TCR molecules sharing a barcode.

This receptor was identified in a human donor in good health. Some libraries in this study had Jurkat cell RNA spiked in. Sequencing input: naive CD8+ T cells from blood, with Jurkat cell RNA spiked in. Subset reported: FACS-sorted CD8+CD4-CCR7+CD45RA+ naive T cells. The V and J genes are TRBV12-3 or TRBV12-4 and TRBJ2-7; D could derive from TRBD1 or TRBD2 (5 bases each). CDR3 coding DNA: TGTGCCAGCAGTCCAACGCCGGGACCCTACGAGCAGTACTTC. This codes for CASSPTPGPYEQYF.